This T cell receptor beta chain was documented in a study of blood T cell repertoires in COVID-19. The germline V gene encodes CDR1 LNHDA and CDR2 SQIVND (reference sequence). Trimming cost V 4 bases and J 7 bases; bases outside gene matches: 8. The length of the CDR3 is 16 residues. The repertoire was sequenced with immunoSEQ multiplex PCR; TCRdb's copy has only in-frame clones and lacks some. The data contain over 95,000 clones, 70% to 80% of them singletons. This clonotype was obtained from a woman older than 75 with active or convalescent COVID-19. Sequencing used peripheral blood. This chain links TRBV19 with TRBJ2-2; 11 bases are a match to TRBD2. CDR3 in DNA: TGTGCCAGTAGTAACCCGACTAGCGGGACTGTCGGGGAGCTGTTTTTT. Protein: CASSNPTSGTVGELFF.